This is a list of T cell receptor beta chains from one sample in a study of T-cell memory formation after mild COVID-19. TCRdb recomputed calls from the 5' RACE reads with MiXCR, one row per CDR3 protein. The sample yields hundreds of thousands of distinct CDR3 sequences, around 8% seen once. The sample consisted of PBMCs or a T cell subset sorted from them (not recorded which). Receptors were obtained from a man aged 18-30 years who had mild COVID-19 (a few samples of this study predate the infection). Cell type and time point are not known. The CDR3 runs from the conserved cysteine through the conserved F or W. A D gene is named only where the DNA matches it firmly. Expanded clones are given a class, and other clones once, few, many or no size at all.

CDR3aa	CDR3nt	j_gene	d_gene	abundance	v_gene
CASSPGQGVKETQYF	TGTGCCAGCAGCCCAGGACAGGGTGTTAAAGAGACCCAGTACTTC	TRBJ2-5	TRBD1	few	TRBV7-2
CASSMGTGQNTEAFF	TGTGCCAGTAGTATGGGGACAGGGCAGAACACTGAAGCTTTCTTT	TRBJ1-1	TRBD1	few	TRBV19
CASSLTGGDGELFF	TGTGCCAGCAGCTTAACCGGGGGTGACGGGGAGCTGTTTTTT	TRBJ2-2	.	many	TRBV7-2
CASSRGQGKTQYF	TGCGCCAGCAGCCGCGGACAGGGGAAGACCCAGTACTTC	TRBJ2-5	TRBD1	.	TRBV5-1
CASSQPPGTDQETQYF	TGTGCCAGCAGCCAACCCCCTGGGACAGACCAAGAGACCCAGTACTTC	TRBJ2-5	TRBD1	.	TRBV4-2
CSAIGVGHRDTQYF	TGCAGTGCTATAGGGGTTGGGCACAGAGATACGCAGTATTTT	TRBJ2-3	.	once	TRBV20-1
CASSLRGSRLPGNTIYF	TGTGCCAGCAGTTTAAGGGGGAGCAGGCTACCTGGAAACACCATATATTTT	TRBJ1-3	.	.	TRBV27
CASSLDVPYEQYF	TGTGCCAGCAGCTTGGACGTACCCTACGAGCAGTACTTC	TRBJ2-7	.	many	TRBV5-6
CSVGGPGTGQPQHF	TGCAGCGTTGGGGGTCCCGGGACAGGTCAGCCCCAGCATTTT	TRBJ1-5	TRBD1	few	TRBV29-1
CASSLKQGGSPLHF	TGTGCCAGCAGTTTAAAACAGGGAGGCTCACCCCTCCACTTT	TRBJ1-6	.	many	TRBV12-3/TRBV12-4
CSARETSGAANEQFF	TGCAGTGCAAGAGAAACTAGCGGGGCCGCCAATGAGCAGTTCTTC	TRBJ2-1	TRBD2	few	TRBV20-1
CASSVEWVDTQYF	TGCGCCAGCAGTGTAGAGTGGGTGGATACGCAGTATTTT	TRBJ2-3	.	.	TRBV5-1
CASTTGAEAFF	TGTGCCAGCACCACCGGGGCTGAAGCTTTCTTT	TRBJ1-1	.	.	TRBV6-5
CASSLRQGRTREQFF	TGTGCCAGCAGCCTAAGACAGGGGCGGACAAGGGAGCAGTTCTTC	TRBJ2-1	TRBD1	few	TRBV6-2/TRBV6-3
CASSSREGETQYF	TGCGCCAGCAGCTCAAGGGAGGGCGAGACCCAGTACTTC	TRBJ2-5	TRBD2	.	TRBV5-1
CASSEGLLAGSYEQYF	TGTGCCAGCAGTGAAGGGTTGCTTGCGGGGAGCTACGAGCAGTACTTC	TRBJ2-7	.	.	TRBV2
CASTNPLFDRGANTGELFF	TGTGCCAGCACCAACCCCCTCTTCGACAGGGGGGCGAACACCGGGGAGCTGTTTTTT	TRBJ2-2	TRBD1	many	TRBV7-6